The 17 T cell receptor beta chains below come from one sample, sequenced in a study of blood T cell repertoires in COVID-19. Sequenced by immunoSEQ multiplex PCR; TCRdb stores in-frame clones only, minus some. The data contain approximately 100,000 clones, approximately 90% of them singletons. Sequenced: peripheral blood. The source is a man between 65 and 79 years old with acute or convalescent COVID-19.

This chain uses TRBV28 with TRBJ1-3, with TRBD1 matching 9 bases. This CDR3 is built from 17 residues. In germline, CDR1 is MDHEN, CDR2 SYDVKM. V lost 6 bases and J lost 4; bases outside the gene matches: 13. This CDR3 is CASRPQQGAGGGNTIYF. The CDR3 DNA follows: TGTGCCAGCAGACCCCAACAGGGGGCGGGGGGAGGAAACACCATATATTTT.

This rearrangement joins TRBV28 to TRBJ1-2; D may be TRBD1 (6 bases). V was pared by 5 bases and J by 1 base, with 8 bases between. The CDR3 covers 13 residues. Germline values: CDR1 MDHEN, CDR2 SYDVKM. CDR3 loop: CASSVQGNYGYTF. CDR3 sequence (DNA): TGTGCCAGCAGTGTACAGGGTAACTATGGCTACACCTTC.

The rearrangement uses TRBV6-5 and TRBJ1-3, with 7 positions matching TRBD1. With V trimmed by 2 bases and J by 2 bases, 0 bases remained unmatched. Germline CDR1 and CDR2: MNHEY and SVGAGI. The CDR3 loop spans 14 amino acids. The CDR3 DNA sequence: TGTGCCAGCAGTTACGACAGGGCTGGAAACACCATATATTTT. This translates into CASSYDRAGNTIYF.

The rearrangement uses TRBV3-1 (or the pseudogene TRBV3-2) and TRBJ1-5, with 12 bases aligning to TRBD1. After removal of 3 bases from V and 9 bases from J, the junction contained 3 bases not matched to a gene. Germline CDR1 reads LGHDT; CDR2 reads YNNKEL (reference sequence). This CDR3 region has 14 residues. CDR3 DNA: TGTGCCAGCAGCCAGGGACAGGGGGCATGGCCCCAGCATTTT. Translated, it gives CASSQGQGAWPQHF.

The rearrangement joins TRBV5-1 to TRBJ2-3, with D perhaps matching TRBD2 (5 bases). V was trimmed by 1 base and J by 5 bases, leaving 8 bases between them. The CDR3 sequence is 13 residues long. CDR1 and CDR2 from the germline V gene are SGHRS and YFSETQ. The CDR3 DNA reads as TGCGCCAGCAGCTTGCGGGATCTAGATACGCAGTATTTT. This codes for CASSLRDLDTQYF.

Here the CDR3 DNA reads TGTGCCAGCAGTACACAGGGGGCGAACACCGGGGAGCTGTTTTTT. As protein: CASSTQGANTGELFF. The V and J genes are TRBV7-3 and TRBJ2-2; TRBD1 agrees at 8 bases. Germline V gives CDR1 SGHTA, CDR2 FQGTGA. CDR3 length equals 15 residues. After removal of 6 bases from V and 0 bases from J, the junction contained 3 bases not matched to a gene. The variable domain in full, completed from reference TRBV7-3 and TRBJ2-2, reads GAGVSQTPSNKVTEKGKYVELRCDPISGHTALYWYRQSLGQGPEFLIYFQGTGAADDSGLPNDRFFAVRPEGSVSTLKIQRTERGDSAVYLCASSTQGANTGELFFGEGSRLTVL.

V and J are TRBV4-1 and TRBJ2-7, with D tentatively TRBD1 (6 bases). V shed 2 bases and J shed 1 base, with 9 bases lying between them. Germline CDR1 and CDR2: MGHRA and YSYEKL. CDR3 size: 14 residues. The CDR3 here is CASSQPTGSYEQYF. In nucleotides, the CDR3 is TGCGCCAGCAGCCAACCGACAGGTTCCTACGAGCAGTACTTC.

The gene calls are TRBV27 and TRBJ2-7; TRBD1 matches 8 bases. Trimming removed 5 bases from V and 6 bases from J; junction bases left unmatched: 21. The CDR3 loop spans 18 amino acids. The germline V gene encodes CDR1 MNHEY and CDR2 SMNVEV (reference sequence). The CDR3 spells CASSHPLDRDAPGSEQYV. The CDR3 DNA reads TGTGCCAGCAGTCACCCCCTGGACAGGGACGCACCAGGTAGCGAGCAGTACGTC.

The genes are TRBV19 and TRBJ1-5, with 7 nucleotides matching TRBD1. The CDR3 length is 14 residues. Germline CDR1 is LNHDA and CDR2 is SQIVND (reference sequence). The V segment lost 3 bases and the J segment 4 bases; nucleotides outside the gene matches: 3. The CDR3 region is CASSIDRANQPQHF. CDR3 bases: TGTGCCAGTAGTATTGACAGGGCGAATCAGCCCCAGCATTTT.

V is TRBV18 and J is TRBJ1-2; the D gene is possibly TRBD1 (6 bases). The CDR3 covers 17 residues. CDR1 and CDR2 (germline): KGHSH, LQKENI. V lost 3 bases and J lost 0, with 17 bases in between. The CDR3 reads CASSPRQQGLANYGYTF. CDR3 DNA: TGTGCCAGCTCACCGCGTCAACAGGGTCTCGCTAACTATGGCTACACCTTC.

V is TRBV28 and J is TRBJ1-2; 12 bases are a match to TRBD1. The germline V gene has CDR1 MDHEN and CDR2 SYDVKM. V gave up 11 bases and J gave up 8 bases; unmatched junction bases: 9. The CDR3 runs to 13 residues. CDR3 in DNA: TGTGCCTCCGCGGGACAGGGGGCTCGCGGCTACACCTTC. Its translation: CASAGQGARGYTF.

The sample holds one count of this clone. The V and J genes are TRBV30 and TRBJ1-1, with 7 bases matching TRBD1. Germline lookup yields CDR1 GTSNPN and CDR2 SVGIG (reference sequence). V trimming: 5 bases; J trimming: 0 bases; junction bases outside the gene matches: 6. The CDR3 is 14 amino acids. The CDR3 region is CAWARQGLNTEAFF. The CDR3 DNA is TGTGCCTGGGCGCGACAGGGATTGAACACTGAAGCTTTCTTT.

The chain combines TRBV6-5 with TRBJ1-1, with a possible D match to TRBD1 (5 bases). The CDR3 totals 12 residues. Trimming removed 7 bases at V and 6 bases at J, with 12 bases between. Germline V lookup: CDR1 MNHEY, CDR2 SVGAGI. CDR3 residues: CASKSGGAEAFF. DNA of the CDR3: TGTGCCAGCAAATCGGGGGGTGCTGAAGCTTTCTTT.

The chain has TRBV5-8 and TRBJ2-2; 8 bases fit TRBD1. This CDR3 spans 18 amino acids. Germline lookup yields CDR1 SGHTS and CDR2 YDEGEE. V lost 0 bases and J lost 8; bases outside the gene matches: 15. Here the CDR3 reads CASSLDRPETGAGGELFF. DNA of the CDR3: TGTGCCAGCAGCTTGGATCGTCCGGAGACAGGGGCCGGGGGGGAGCTGTTTTTT. Based on the CDR3 plus reference TRBV5-8 and TRBJ2-2, the full variable domain is EAGVTQSPTHLIKTRGQQATLRCSPISGHTSVYWYQQALGLGLQFLLWYDEGEERNRGNFPPRFSGRQFPNYSSELNVNALELEDSALYLCASSLDRPETGAGGELFFGEGSRLTVL.

This clone appeared a single time. This chain connects TRBV11-2 to TRBJ1-5; 7 positions match TRBD1. CDR1 and CDR2 (germline): SGHAT, FQNNGV. The CDR3 totals 17 residues. V shed 0 bases, J shed 7 bases, and the junction held 12 bases outside the gene matches. CDR3 coding DNA: TGTGCCAGCAGCTTAGATATTTGGGGGGCCAGGGGGCAGCCCCAGCATTTT. The encoded protein is CASSLDIWGARGQPQHF. Full variable domain (outside the CDR3, taken from reference TRBV11-2 and TRBJ1-5): EAGVAQSPRYKIIEKRQSVAFWCNPISGHATLYWYQQILGQGPKLLIQFQNNGVVDDSQLPKDRFSAERLKGVDSTLKIQPAKLEDSAVYLCASSLDIWGARGQPQHFGDGTRLSIL.

The rearrangement uses TRBV14 and TRBJ2-4; possibly TRBD1 for D (6 bases). The CDR3 runs to 17 residues. Germline V CDR1 and CDR2: SGHDN, FVKESK. V was cut by 2 bases and J by 3 bases, with 17 bases left in between. The CDR3 sequence is CASSQSLPDRLKNIQYF. CDR3 sequence (DNA): TGTGCCAGCAGCCAAAGCCTACCCGACAGGCTCAAAAACATTCAGTACTTC.

The chain joins TRBV5-1 to TRBJ1-4; 8 bases are a match to TRBD1. This CDR3 is built from 15 residues. Germline V lookup: CDR1 SGHRS, CDR2 YFSETQ. After removal of 3 bases from V and 8 bases from J, the junction contained 9 bases not matched to a gene. The CDR3 loop reads CASSSDRAQGEKLFF. CDR3 nucleotide sequence: TGCGCCAGCAGCTCGGACAGGGCGCAGGGGGAAAAACTGTTTTTT.